Given below is one TCR beta chain in context. This entry is derived from a study of blood T cell repertoires in COVID-19. Turning to the study itself: Whether acute or convalescent, the COVID-19 samples came from the United States, Italy and Spain.

The CDR3 loop spans 13 amino acids. With V trimmed by 8 bases and J by 1 base, 4 bases remained unmatched. Germline CDR1 reads SGHRS; CDR2 reads YFSETQ. As originally analysed: Estimated nucleated cell counts came from reference gene primer amplification. The protocol was immunoSEQ multiplex PCR, while the TCRdb copy is restricted to in-frame clones and leaves out a portion. D and trimming were read from the DNA, whereas the V and J calls and clone size are those reported in that table. In the table there are approximately 350,000 clones, roughly 90% of which are singletons. The material sequenced was peripheral blood. The sequence was obtained from a man aged 35 to 55 with acute or convalescent COVID-19. This sequence joins TRBV5-1 and TRBJ2-3; 7 nucleotides agree with TRBD2. The CDR3 sequence is CASTLAGTDTQYF. The CDR3 DNA reads as TGCGCCAGTACTCTAGCGGGCACAGATACGCAGTATTTT.